This T cell receptor beta chain was identified during a study of high-grade serous ovarian cancer treatment subgroups. Study information: Samples averaged approximately 13,000 reads and around 7,000 unique TCR beta rearrangements.

Clones were sequenced by immunoSEQ multiplex PCR, and TCRdb holds only the in-frame ones, with some missing. Of thousands of clones listed, around 74% are singletons. Comments on this clone: Its antigen remains unknown.

The study's findings and limits: Bulk tumor TCR sequencing gave no spatial information.

Tumor samples were obtained before definitive surgery or chemotherapy. V lost 8 bases, J lost 3 bases, and 7 bases stayed unmatched. CDR1 is SNHLY, CDR2 FYNNEI, per germline. CDR3 length: 13 amino acids. Material for sequencing was tumor tissue. The TCR originated in a human donor with high-grade serous ovarian cancer. The chain is built from TRBV2 and TRBJ2-7, with TRBD1 identical over 7 bases. The CDR3 sequence is CASGRDRIYEQYF. In nucleotides, the CDR3 is TGTGCCAGCGGCCGGGACAGAATCTACGAGCAGTACTTC.